The clone carrying this T cell receptor (beta chain) was recorded a few times. Its antigen is unidentified. This record belongs to a study of post-analysis software for immune sequencing data. Study-level results: In patients, TRBV5-6, TRBV5-1 and TRBV20-1 belonged to roughly five TRBV segments found more frequently than in controls.

Trimming left V 6 bases short and J 8 bases short, with 14 bases between. CDR1 SGHTA and CDR2 FQGTGA come from the germline V gene. This CDR3 is 13 amino acids long. Researchers reported that TCR beta cDNA libraries carried unique molecular identifiers. MiXCR was run by TCRdb on the PCR reads, yielding one entry per CDR3 protein. The sample carries almost 700,000 distinct CDR3 sequences, 59% recorded once. The receptor was isolated from a girl aged 2-10 years with multiple sclerosis. The sequenced sample was blood. The chain has TRBV7-3 and TRBJ2-1; weak D call: TRBD2 (6 bases). The CDR3 region is CASRGLPGDEQFF. The CDR3 coding sequence is TGTGCCAGCAGGGGACTGCCTGGCGATGAGCAGTTCTTC.